The rows below give T cell receptor beta chains drawn from one sample of a study of cytomegalovirus exposure and HLA in healthy donors. Libraries were prepared by immunoSEQ multiplex PCR; TCRdb keeps only in-frame clonotypes and omits some of them. The top ten clones hold approximately 6.9% of a sample with about 110,000 clones, 80% to 85% of them seen once. Input material: PBMCs. The receptors come from a man aged 25-45 years in good health and CMV-seropositive. CDR3s include the opening cysteine and the closing phenylalanine or tryptophan. Each record gives: D gene, CDR3 length, V gene, clone size, J gene, CDR3 protein, CDR3 DNA. The D gene is left open where the match is weak. A row's size may be missing; if present it is once, few, many or a size class.

D gene: NA
CDR3 length: 14
V gene: TRBV15
clone size: NA
J gene: TRBJ1-1
CDR3 protein: CATRTGTLNTEAFF
CDR3 DNA: TGTGCCACCAGAACCGGGACACTGAACACTGAAGCTTTCTTT

D gene: NA
CDR3 length: 14
V gene: TRBV6-1
clone size: NA
J gene: TRBJ2-6
CDR3 protein: CASSARAGANVLTF
CDR3 DNA: TGTGCCAGCAGTGCCAGGGCTGGGGCCAACGTCCTGACTTTC

D gene: NA
CDR3 length: 14
V gene: TRBV5-1
clone size: NA
J gene: TRBJ2-3
CDR3 protein: CASSLPGSTDTQYF
CDR3 DNA: TGCGCCAGCAGCTTGCCAGGGTCAACAGATACGCAGTATTTT

D gene: TRBD1
CDR3 length: 13
V gene: TRBV10-1
clone size: NA
J gene: TRBJ2-1
CDR3 protein: CASGPGQGWEQFF
CDR3 DNA: TGCGCCAGCGGACCGGGACAGGGATGGGAGCAGTTCTTC

D gene: TRBD1
CDR3 length: 16
V gene: TRBV5-1
clone size: NA
J gene: TRBJ1-1
CDR3 protein: CASSLDRGLMNTEAFF
CDR3 DNA: TGCGCCAGCAGCTTGGACAGGGGGCTCATGAACACTGAAGCTTTCTTT

D gene: NA
CDR3 length: 14
V gene: TRBV6-1
clone size: NA
J gene: TRBJ1-3
CDR3 protein: CASSFTSSGNTIYF
CDR3 DNA: TGTGCCAGCAGTTTTACATCCTCTGGAAACACCATATATTTT

D gene: NA
CDR3 length: 14
V gene: TRBV5-8
clone size: NA
J gene: TRBJ1-2
CDR3 protein: CASSLGRVFGGYTF
CDR3 DNA: TGTGCCAGCAGCTTAGGCAGGGTCTTTGGTGGCTACACCTTC

D gene: TRBD2
CDR3 length: 16
V gene: TRBV7-2
clone size: NA
J gene: TRBJ2-5
CDR3 protein: CASSLASGGYQETQYF
CDR3 DNA: TGTGCCAGCAGCTTAGCTAGCGGGGGGTACCAAGAGACCCAGTACTTC

D gene: NA
CDR3 length: 15
V gene: TRBV5-1
clone size: NA
J gene: TRBJ1-6
CDR3 protein: CASRVSLDYNSPLHF
CDR3 DNA: TGCGCCAGCAGGGTCAGTCTCGACTATAATTCACCCCTCCACTTT

D gene: NA
CDR3 length: 15
V gene: TRBV15
clone size: NA
J gene: TRBJ1-6
CDR3 protein: CATSPEPGGNSPLHF
CDR3 DNA: TGTGCCACCAGTCCCGAGCCTGGGGGCAATTCCCCCCTCCACTTT

D gene: NA
CDR3 length: 15
V gene: TRBV5-1
clone size: NA
J gene: TRBJ2-1
CDR3 protein: CASSPEASVINEQFF
CDR3 DNA: TGCGCCAGCAGCCCCGAGGCAAGTGTGATCAATGAGCAGTTCTTC

D gene: NA
CDR3 length: 15
V gene: TRBV19
clone size: NA
J gene: TRBJ2-7
CDR3 protein: CASSDPGGSSYEQYF
CDR3 DNA: TGTGCCAGTAGTGACCCCGGGGGATCAAGCTACGAGCAGTACTTC

D gene: TRBD1
CDR3 length: 14
V gene: TRBV7-9
clone size: once
J gene: TRBJ2-7
CDR3 protein: CASSPGTGTYEQYF
CDR3 DNA: TGTGCCAGCAGTCCGGGGACAGGGACCTACGAGCAGTACTTC

D gene: TRBD1
CDR3 length: 15
V gene: TRBV19
clone size: NA
J gene: TRBJ1-1
CDR3 protein: CASSIGDRASTEAFF
CDR3 DNA: TGTGCCAGTAGTATCGGGGACAGGGCATCGACTGAAGCTTTCTTT

D gene: NA
CDR3 length: 15
V gene: TRBV7-9
clone size: NA
J gene: TRBJ2-5
CDR3 protein: CASSLAGGRQETQYF
CDR3 DNA: TGTGCCAGCAGCTTAGCGGGGGGGCGTCAAGAGACCCAGTACTTC

D gene: TRBD1
CDR3 length: 13
V gene: TRBV7-9
clone size: NA
J gene: TRBJ1-2
CDR3 protein: CASARDSYVGYTF
CDR3 DNA: TGTGCCAGCGCCCGGGACAGTTATGTTGGCTACACCTTC

D gene: NA
CDR3 length: 16
V gene: TRBV7-2
clone size: NA
J gene: TRBJ1-2
CDR3 protein: CASSFGQLVFNYGYTF
CDR3 DNA: TGTGCCAGCAGCTTCGGACAGCTAGTGTTTAACTATGGCTACACCTTC

D gene: NA
CDR3 length: 15
V gene: TRBV2
clone size: NA
J gene: TRBJ1-1
CDR3 protein: CASSEGRTVNTEAFF
CDR3 DNA: TGTGCCAGCAGTGAAGGGAGGACGGTGAACACTGAAGCTTTCTTT

D gene: NA
CDR3 length: 15
V gene: TRBV7-2
clone size: NA
J gene: TRBJ1-3
CDR3 protein: CASSQEGGVGNTIYF
CDR3 DNA: TGTGCCAGCAGCCAGGAAGGGGGGGTTGGAAACACCATATATTTT

D gene: TRBD1
CDR3 length: 16
V gene: TRBV4-1
clone size: NA
J gene: TRBJ1-2
CDR3 protein: CASSQGWTGTNYGYTF
CDR3 DNA: TGCGCCAGCAGCCAGGGATGGACAGGGACTAACTATGGCTACACCTTC

D gene: NA
CDR3 length: 15
V gene: TRBV9
clone size: NA
J gene: TRBJ1-5
CDR3 protein: CASSADSTPNQPQHF
CDR3 DNA: TGTGCCAGCAGCGCTGACAGTACTCCTAATCAGCCCCAGCATTTT

D gene: NA
CDR3 length: 12
V gene: TRBV6-5
clone size: NA
J gene: TRBJ1-2
CDR3 protein: CASSSPPLGYTF
CDR3 DNA: TGTGCCAGCAGTTCCCCTCCTCTTGGCTACACCTTC

D gene: TRBD1
CDR3 length: 15
V gene: TRBV12-5
clone size: NA
J gene: TRBJ2-3
CDR3 protein: CASGLTTGETDTQYF
CDR3 DNA: TGTGCTAGTGGTTTGACGACAGGGGAGACAGATACGCAGTATTTT

D gene: TRBD1
CDR3 length: 14
V gene: TRBV28
clone size: NA
J gene: TRBJ2-7
CDR3 protein: CASRGTGKVYEQYF
CDR3 DNA: TGTGCCAGCAGAGGGACAGGGAAAGTGTACGAGCAGTACTTC

D gene: TRBD2
CDR3 length: 15
V gene: TRBV6-5
clone size: NA
J gene: TRBJ2-3
CDR3 protein: CASSYTSGVSDTQYF
CDR3 DNA: TGTGCCAGCAGTTATACTAGCGGGGTGTCAGATACGCAGTATTTT

D gene: NA
CDR3 length: 14
V gene: TRBV23-1
clone size: NA
J gene: TRBJ1-5
CDR3 protein: CASSQSRGPRPQHF
CDR3 DNA: TGCGCCAGCAGTCAATCCAGGGGCCCCCGGCCCCAGCATTTT

D gene: NA
CDR3 length: 12
V gene: TRBV19
clone size: once
J gene: TRBJ2-2
CDR3 protein: CASSSDSGELFF
CDR3 DNA: TGTGCCAGTAGTTCCGACAGCGGGGAGCTGTTTTTT

D gene: NA
CDR3 length: 18
V gene: TRBV4-2
clone size: few
J gene: TRBJ1-6
CDR3 protein: CASSQVRGGSSYNSPLHF
CDR3 DNA: TGTGCCAGCAGCCAAGTAAGGGGGGGGAGCTCCTATAATTCCCCCCTCCACTTT

D gene: NA
CDR3 length: 15
V gene: TRBV21-1
clone size: NA
J gene: TRBJ1-4
CDR3 protein: CASSANRPTNEKLFF
CDR3 DNA: TGTGCCAGCAGCGCCAACAGACCAACTAATGAAAAACTGTTTTTT

D gene: NA
CDR3 length: 14
V gene: TRBV28
clone size: NA
J gene: TRBJ1-1
CDR3 protein: CASSWGGGASEAFF
CDR3 DNA: TGTGCCAGCAGTTGGGGGGGAGGGGCGTCTGAAGCTTTCTTT

D gene: TRBD1
CDR3 length: 18
V gene: TRBV5-6
clone size: NA
J gene: TRBJ2-3
CDR3 protein: CASSLRGTGVLKFNTQYF
CDR3 DNA: TGTGCCAGCAGCTTGAGAGGGACAGGGGTTCTCAAATTTAATACGCAGTATTTT

D gene: NA
CDR3 length: 13
V gene: TRBV4-1
clone size: NA
J gene: TRBJ1-5
CDR3 protein: CASSQARDQPQHF
CDR3 DNA: TGCGCCAGCAGCCAAGCCAGGGATCAGCCCCAGCATTTT

D gene: TRBD1
CDR3 length: 15
V gene: TRBV18
clone size: NA
J gene: TRBJ1-1
CDR3 protein: CASSPWAGGLTEAFF
CDR3 DNA: TGTGCCAGCTCACCGTGGGCAGGGGGCCTTACTGAAGCTTTCTTT

D gene: NA
CDR3 length: 12
V gene: TRBV2
clone size: NA
J gene: TRBJ2-3
CDR3 protein: CASGLSSDTQYF
CDR3 DNA: TGTGCCAGCGGACTGTCGTCAGATACGCAGTATTTT

D gene: TRBD1
CDR3 length: 14
V gene: TRBV19
clone size: NA
J gene: TRBJ1-5
CDR3 protein: CASSRGQNNQPQHF
CDR3 DNA: TGTGCCAGTAGCCGGGGACAGAACAATCAGCCCCAGCATTTT

D gene: TRBD2
CDR3 length: 15
V gene: TRBV18
clone size: few
J gene: TRBJ2-3
CDR3 protein: CASSITSGLVDTQYF
CDR3 DNA: TGTGCCAGCTCAATAACTAGCGGGCTAGTGGATACGCAGTATTTT

D gene: NA
CDR3 length: 16
V gene: TRBV2
clone size: NA
J gene: TRBJ2-2
CDR3 protein: CASSGFGGEYTGELFF
CDR3 DNA: TGTGCCAGCAGTGGTTTCGGCGGGGAATACACCGGGGAGCTGTTTTTT